The 21 T cell receptor beta chains given below trace back to one sample, sequenced in a study of CD8 T cells in ankylosing spondylitis. Each CDR3 protein gets one entry after TCRdb re-called the 5' RACE reads with MiXCR. The table lists under 300,000 distinct CDR3 sequences, approximately 11% of them singletons. The specimen sequenced was blood, either unsorted or a sorted T cell fraction (not recorded which). The receptors come from a male donor with ankylosing spondylitis or in good health (not recorded which).

The chain combines TRBV27 with TRBJ2-7; a possible D gene is TRBD2 (5 bases). V lost 6 bases and J 3 bases, leaving 12 bases between the germline ends. There are 13 residues in the CDR3. Germline CDR1 and CDR2: MNHEY and SMNVEV (reference sequence). CDR3 bases: TGTGCCAGCAGAGTACTAGAGGACTACGAGCAGTACTTC. Protein: CASRVLEDYEQYF.

Ten or more counts support this clonotype. The V gene is TRBV5-1, the J gene TRBJ2-1; 7 nucleotides agree with TRBD2. Germline V gives CDR1 SGHRS, CDR2 YFSETQ. The junction had 8 bases not matched to a gene; V was cut back by 4 bases and J by 1 base. The CDR3 is 16 residues long. For the CDR3, the DNA is TGCGCCAGCAGCGGACCCCAGGGAGGGTCCTACAATGAGCAGTTCTTC. Translated: CASSGPQGGSYNEQFF.

The table lists this clonotype with a few counts. The chain combines TRBV5-1 with TRBJ1-4, with no clear D. Germline V gene lookup returns CDR1 SGHRS and CDR2 YFSETQ. This CDR3 region has 15 residues. Trimming pared 1 base from V and 0 bases from J, leaving 7 bases between. The CDR3 nucleotides are TGCGCCAGCAGCTTGAATCATGCAACTAATGAAAAACTGTTTTTT. This encodes CASSLNHATNEKLFF.

This clonotype was observed at least ten times. The junction departs from the called germline gene at one end, perhaps through a read error. The chain has TRBV7-9 and TRBJ1-1; D call uncertain. The CDR3 totals 13 residues. Per germline, CDR1 SEHNR and CDR2 FQNEAQ (reference sequence). The CDR3 nucleotides are TGCGCCAGCAGCTTGTCGGAAAACACTGAAGCTTTCTTT. Encoded protein: CASSLSENTEAFF.

This sequence joins TRBV6-1 and TRBJ2-1, with D possibly being TRBD1 or TRBD2 (5 bases each). CDR1 and CDR2 (germline): MNHNS, SASEGT. The CDR3 runs to 13 residues. V lost 8 bases, J lost 9 bases, and 17 bases lay in between. CDR3 sequence: CASAEERGAEQFF. Written as DNA, the CDR3 is TGTGCCAGCGCCGAGGAAAGGGGAGCTGAGCAGTTCTTC.

The genes are TRBV7-6 and TRBJ2-1; D is possibly TRBD2 (6 bases). This CDR3 comprises 15 residues. Germline-derived CDR1 and CDR2 are SGHVS and FNYEAQ. V was clipped by 1 base and J by 5 bases, with 12 bases between them. The CDR3 loop is CASSLDGGGNNEQFF. The DNA for the CDR3 is TGTGCCAGCAGCTTAGACGGGGGTGGGAACAATGAGCAGTTCTTC.

The V gene is TRBV7-6, the J gene TRBJ2-1; D may correspond to TRBD1 or TRBD2 (5 bases each). This CDR3 contains 15 residues. The V gene lost 5 bases and the J gene lost 5 bases, with 16 bases spanning the gap. CDR1 SGHVS and CDR2 FNYEAQ come from the germline V gene. CDR3 region: CASSHRGGHHNEQFF. The CDR3 DNA reads TGTGCCAGCAGCCACCGGGGCGGCCATCACAATGAGCAGTTCTTC.

This chain links TRBV28 with TRBJ2-2; no reliable D call. Trimming removed 2 bases from V and 6 bases from J, with 10 bases in between. Germline V CDR1 and CDR2: MDHEN, SYDVKM. The CDR3 contains 14 residues. Written as DNA, the CDR3 is TGTGCCAGCAGTTTAGTCTTAGGAGCCGGGGAGCTGTTTTTT. This translates into CASSLVLGAGELFF. The full variable domain, completed using reference TRBV28 and TRBJ2-2, is DVKVTQSSRYLVKRTGEKVFLECVQDMDHENMFWYRQDPGLGLRLIYFSYDVKMKEKGDIPEGYSVSREKKERFSLILESASTNQTSMYLCASSLVLGAGELFFGEGSRLTVL.

This clonotype was found many times. The CDR3: CASSRGQGRGTGELFF. The CDR3, as DNA: TGTGCCAGCAGTAGAGGACAGGGCCGGGGGACCGGGGAGCTGTTTTTT. The chain links TRBV6-5 to TRBJ2-2; 8 positions match TRBD1. The ends lost 5 bases at V and 5 bases at J; junction bases unmatched: 10. This CDR3 spans 16 amino acids. Germline assignment: CDR1 MNHEY and CDR2 SVGAGI.

This clonotype was seen at least ten times. The chain links TRBV28 to TRBJ2-7; D is ambiguous. The CDR3 consists of 12 residues. V lost 5 bases and J lost 6, with 11 bases in between. Germline V gives CDR1 MDHEN, CDR2 SYDVKM. In nucleotides, the CDR3 is TGTGCCAGCAGTCCATCACCTTTCGAGCAGTACTTC. Amino acids: CASSPSPFEQYF.

This clonotype was seen many times. The gene calls are TRBV12-3 or TRBV12-4 and TRBJ1-3; D call uncertain. V was trimmed by 1 base and J by 0 bases, leaving 4 bases between them. This CDR3 has 14 amino acids. The DNA of the CDR3 is TGTGCCAGCAGTTTAGTCAGCTCTGGAAACACCATATATTTT. This encodes CASSLVSSGNTIYF.

This clonotype was detected ten times or more. Mismatch with germline at one junction end may stem from a read error. The chain combines TRBV5-1 with TRBJ2-3, with D perhaps matching TRBD1 or TRBD2 (7 bases each). The CDR3 loop spans 15 amino acids. Looked up from germline, CDR1 is SGHRS and CDR2 is YFSETQ. In DNA, the CDR3 is TGCGCCAGCACCTTGGGAGGGGGCACTACAGATACGCAGTATTTT. Its protein product is CASTLGGGTTDTQYF.

This clonotype was counted ten times or more. The chain links TRBV11-1 to TRBJ1-2; TRBD1 might be the D (6 bases). The CDR3 consists of 15 residues. From germline, CDR1 is SGHAT and CDR2 FQDESV (reference sequence). The V and J ends lost 6 bases and 4 bases respectively, with 18 bases between them. CDR3 sequence: CASSSTRDNIYGYTF. The CDR3 DNA reads as TGTGCCAGCAGTTCAACCCGGGACAATATCTATGGCTACACCTTC. The full variable domain, rest sourced from reference TRBV11-1 and TRBJ1-2, is EAEVAQSPRYKITEKSQAVAFWCDPISGHATLYWYRQILGQGPELLVQFQDESVVDDSQLPKDRFSAERLKGVDSTLKIQPAELGDSAMYLCASSSTRDNIYGYTFGSGTRLTVV.

This clonotype was recorded many times. The V and J genes are TRBV5-1 and TRBJ2-7; D gene uncertain. Germline CDR1 is SGHRS and CDR2 is YFSETQ. V lost 3 bases and J lost 3, with 10 bases in between. The CDR3 totals 13 residues. CDR3 coding DNA: TGCGCCAGCAGCTCCGGGTCAGGCTACGAGCAGTACTTC. It encodes CASSSGSGYEQYF.

This clonotype has a count of ten or more. V usage is TRBV10-3 and J usage is TRBJ2-1, with TRBD1 identical over 12 bases. J lost 7 bases, V lost 4 bases, and 8 bases had no gene match. The germline V gene encodes CDR1 ENHRY and CDR2 SYGVKD. This CDR3 spans 16 amino acids. DNA of the CDR3: TGTGCCATCAGTGGGGGACAGGGGGCCCATTGGAATGAGCAGTTCTTC. This sequence encodes CAISGGQGAHWNEQFF.

This clonotype was observed at least ten times. V and J are TRBV9 and TRBJ2-2, with D tentatively TRBD1 (6 bases). The CDR3 consists of 18 residues. V lost 2 bases and J lost 2, with 19 bases in between. The germline gives CDR1 SGDLS, CDR2 YYNGEE. The CDR3 DNA sequence: TGTGCCAGCAGCGTCGCGACAGGCGATCCTATAAACACCGGGGAGCTGTTTTTT. Encoded protein: CASSVATGDPINTGELFF.

Worth noting for this clonotype: This could be a read error, since a much larger clone is one nucleotide away. The chain joins TRBV5-1 to TRBJ1-2, with TRBD1 matching over 7 bases. This CDR3 is 15 amino acids long. The junction had 16 bases not matched to a gene; V was cut back by 4 bases and J by 10 bases. CDR1 is SGHRS and CDR2 is YFSETQ in the germline V gene. The CDR3 loop is CASSPTTGAVSAYTF. The CDR3 DNA reads as TGCGCCAGCAGCCCAACTACAGGGGCGGTCAGTGCCTACACCTTC.

This clonotype was counted ten times or more. The gene calls are TRBV12-3 or TRBV12-4 and TRBJ2-1; 10 positions agree with TRBD2. V shed 3 bases and J 7 bases; nucleotides not matched to a gene: 9. The CDR3 covers 16 residues. CDR3 protein: CASSFVAGGGRNEQFF. In DNA form, the CDR3 reads TGTGCCAGCAGTTTTGTAGCGGGAGGAGGTAGGAATGAGCAGTTCTTC.

CDR3 DNA: TGTGCCAGCAGCCATTGGGACAGTCTCCAAGAGACCCAGTACTTC. Protein sequence: CASSHWDSLQETQYF. The V gene is TRBV3-1, the J gene TRBJ2-5; 7 nucleotides match TRBD1. CDR1 and CDR2 from the germline V gene are LGHDT and YNNKEL (reference sequence). The CDR3 runs 15 residues. V shed 3 bases and J 1 base; nucleotides not matched to a gene: 5.

This clonotype was observed a few times. The chain links TRBV20-1 to TRBJ2-7; no definite D call. The CDR3 runs 13 residues. From germline, CDR1 is DFQATT and CDR2 SNEGSKA (reference sequence). Between the trimmed V and J ends, which lost 6 bases and 0 bases, there was a span of 12 bases. The CDR3 DNA follows: TGCAGTGCCCCCTTGGTAAACTCCTACGAGCAGTACTTC. This translates into CSAPLVNSYEQYF.

This sequence joins TRBV19 and TRBJ2-1; no firm D call. Looked up from germline, CDR1 is LNHDA and CDR2 is SQIVND (reference sequence). The length of the CDR3 is 13 residues. Trimming removed 2 bases at V and 7 bases at J, with 9 bases between. CDR3 sequence (DNA): TGTGCCAGTAGTATAACGATCCCAAATGAGCAGTTCTTC. This gives the protein CASSITIPNEQFF.